The rows below give T cell receptor beta chains drawn from one sample of a study of OX40 agonist ivuxolimab in advanced cancers. Repertoires were generated with immunoSEQ multiplex PCR, while TCRdb's copy carries only in-frame clones and drops some. The table lists tens of thousands of clones, roughly 88% of them singletons, with approximately 4% in the top ten. Source: CD4+ or CD8+ T cells sorted from blood, taken in a trial of the OX40 agonist ivuxolimab. Every receptor here comes from an adult with an advanced solid tumor such as melanoma, head and neck, liver or kidney cancer. The CDR3 runs from the conserved cysteine through the conserved F or W. Fields, in order: CDR3 length, D gene, clone size, J gene, V gene, CDR3 protein, CDR3 DNA. D genes are given only for firm matches. Rows give clone size only sometimes, using once, few, many, or a class for an expanded clone.

cdr3_length: 12; d_call: NA; clone_size: NA; j_call: TRBJ1-5; v_call: TRBV28; cdr3_aa: CASQTGGQPQHF; cdr3_nt: TGTGCCAGCCAAACGGGGGGTCAGCCCCAGCATTTT
cdr3_length: 15; d_call: TRBD2; clone_size: once; j_call: TRBJ2-1; v_call: TRBV28; cdr3_aa: CASSLSSGSYNEQFF; cdr3_nt: TGTGCCAGCAGTTTGAGTAGCGGGAGTTACAATGAGCAGTTCTTC
cdr3_length: 13; d_call: TRBD1; clone_size: NA; j_call: TRBJ1-2; v_call: TRBV5-8; cdr3_aa: CASSVQGFYGYTF; cdr3_nt: TGTGCCAGCAGCGTACAGGGGTTCTATGGCTACACCTTC
cdr3_length: 19; d_call: TRBD2; clone_size: NA; j_call: TRBJ2-1; v_call: TRBV6-1; cdr3_aa: CASSESHSVGTSVHNEQFF; cdr3_nt: TGTGCCAGCAGTGAATCCCACTCGGTGGGGACTAGCGTACACAATGAGCAGTTCTTC
cdr3_length: 15; d_call: TRBD2; clone_size: NA; j_call: TRBJ2-5; v_call: TRBV5-8; cdr3_aa: CASSLGLAEQETQYF; cdr3_nt: TGTGCCAGCAGCTTGGGGCTAGCGGAACAAGAGACCCAGTACTTC
cdr3_length: 14; d_call: NA; clone_size: NA; j_call: TRBJ2-3; v_call: TRBV9; cdr3_aa: CASSVHLSTDTQYF; cdr3_nt: TGTGCCAGCAGCGTACACTTAAGCACAGATACGCAGTATTTT
cdr3_length: 11; d_call: NA; clone_size: NA; j_call: TRBJ2-3; v_call: TRBV30; cdr3_aa: CAWGRTDTQYF; cdr3_nt: TGTGCCTGGGGGAGGACAGATACGCAGTATTTT
cdr3_length: 15; d_call: TRBD1; clone_size: NA; j_call: TRBJ1-2; v_call: TRBV27; cdr3_aa: CASSQSGTGGYGYTF; cdr3_nt: TGTGCCAGCAGCCAGTCCGGGACAGGGGGTTATGGCTACACCTTC
cdr3_length: 14; d_call: TRBD2; clone_size: NA; j_call: TRBJ2-3; v_call: TRBV2; cdr3_aa: CASSKLGGTDTQYF; cdr3_nt: TGTGCCAGCAGCAAATTGGGGGGGACAGATACGCAGTATTTT
cdr3_length: 18; d_call: NA; clone_size: NA; j_call: TRBJ2-6; v_call: TRBV6-7; cdr3_aa: CASSTELRLQSRANVLTF; cdr3_nt: TGTGCCAGCAGTACAGAGTTGCGTTTACAAAGTCGGGCCAACGTCCTGACTTTC
cdr3_length: 15; d_call: TRBD1; clone_size: NA; j_call: TRBJ2-2; v_call: TRBV18; cdr3_aa: CASSLGQGTLGELFF; cdr3_nt: TGTGCCAGCTCTCTCGGACAGGGGACACTCGGGGAGCTGTTTTTT
cdr3_length: 12; d_call: NA; clone_size: NA; j_call: TRBJ2-7; v_call: TRBV29-1; cdr3_aa: CSVLRGSHEQYF; cdr3_nt: TGCAGCGTCCTCCGGGGGTCCCACGAGCAGTACTTC
cdr3_length: 14; d_call: NA; clone_size: NA; j_call: TRBJ2-7; v_call: TRBV30; cdr3_aa: CASESRGIVYEQYF; cdr3_nt: TGTGCCTCCGAAAGCAGGGGTATAGTATACGAGCAGTACTTC
cdr3_length: 13; d_call: NA; clone_size: NA; j_call: TRBJ1-2; v_call: TRBV6-5; cdr3_aa: CASTVGQINGYTF; cdr3_nt: TGTGCCAGCACCGTTGGACAGATAAATGGCTACACCTTC
cdr3_length: 15; d_call: NA; clone_size: NA; j_call: TRBJ2-2; v_call: TRBV7-7; cdr3_aa: CASSLGPLNTGELFF; cdr3_nt: TGTGCTAGCAGCTTAGGGCCCTTGAACACCGGGGAGCTGTTTTTT
cdr3_length: 14; d_call: TRBD1; clone_size: NA; j_call: TRBJ2-7; v_call: TRBV30; cdr3_aa: CAWTPGQGSHEQYF; cdr3_nt: TGTGCCTGGACACCGGGACAGGGCTCCCACGAGCAGTACTTC
cdr3_length: 12; d_call: NA; clone_size: NA; j_call: TRBJ1-2; v_call: TRBV6-1; cdr3_aa: CASTRDSYDYTF; cdr3_nt: TGTGCCAGCACTAGGGACTCGTATGACTACACCTTC
cdr3_length: 14; d_call: NA; clone_size: NA; j_call: TRBJ2-7; v_call: TRBV11-2; cdr3_aa: CASSLVVGANEQYF; cdr3_nt: TGTGCCAGCAGCCTGGTTGTGGGAGCAAACGAGCAGTACTTC
cdr3_length: 13; d_call: NA; clone_size: NA; j_call: TRBJ2-3; v_call: TRBV19; cdr3_aa: CASRLSGPDTQYF; cdr3_nt: TGTGCCAGTCGCCTAAGTGGACCAGATACGCAGTATTTT